This T cell receptor beta chain was sequenced for a study of T cell clusters in autoimmune cytopenias. This CDR3 has 13 residues. The germline CDR1 and CDR2 sequences are MNHNS and SASEGT. TRB was amplified by touch-down multiplex PCR, primer pools A and B combined. TCRdb re-called the multiplex PCR reads and shows each CDR3 protein once, DNA omitted. The listing records around 7,500 distinct CDR3 sequences. TRB amplification used 250 ng of peripheral blood genomic DNA. Comment on this clonotype: Its target is not known.

General study findings and limits: Exclusive TRB clusters were approximately 3-fold more numerous in healthy donors than in active autoimmune hepatitis.

The sample was also reused in another study, on T cell repertoires in aging, cancer and after chemotherapy. Per that study: Donors were grouped into six age bands spanning 30 or younger through 70 or older. Rebound thymic output was suggested by rising median generation probability during chemotherapy in each cancer cohort.

This rearrangement joins TRBV6-1 to TRBJ1-1; the D call from TCRdb, TRBD1, cannot be confirmed without DNA. The source material was peripheral blood. This sequence originates from a human donor with an autoimmune cytopenia or autoimmune hepatitis (not recorded which). The CDR3 protein is CASRGPKNTEAFF.